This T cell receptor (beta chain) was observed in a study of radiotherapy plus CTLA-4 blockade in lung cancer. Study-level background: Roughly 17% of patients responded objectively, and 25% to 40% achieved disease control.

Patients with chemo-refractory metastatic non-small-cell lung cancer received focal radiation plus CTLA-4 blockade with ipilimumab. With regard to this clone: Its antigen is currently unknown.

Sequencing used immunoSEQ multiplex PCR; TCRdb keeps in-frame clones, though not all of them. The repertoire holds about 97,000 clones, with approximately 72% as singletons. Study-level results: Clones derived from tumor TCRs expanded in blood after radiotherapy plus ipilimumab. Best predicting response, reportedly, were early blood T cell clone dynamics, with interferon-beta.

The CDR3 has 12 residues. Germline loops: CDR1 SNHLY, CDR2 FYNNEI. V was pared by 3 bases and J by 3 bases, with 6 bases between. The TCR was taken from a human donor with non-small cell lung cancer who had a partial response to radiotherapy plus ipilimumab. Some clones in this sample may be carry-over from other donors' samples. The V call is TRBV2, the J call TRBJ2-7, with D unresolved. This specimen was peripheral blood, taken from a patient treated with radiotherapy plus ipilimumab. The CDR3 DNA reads TGTGCCAGCAGTGACGATAGCTACGAGCAGTACTTC. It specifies CASSDDSYEQYF.